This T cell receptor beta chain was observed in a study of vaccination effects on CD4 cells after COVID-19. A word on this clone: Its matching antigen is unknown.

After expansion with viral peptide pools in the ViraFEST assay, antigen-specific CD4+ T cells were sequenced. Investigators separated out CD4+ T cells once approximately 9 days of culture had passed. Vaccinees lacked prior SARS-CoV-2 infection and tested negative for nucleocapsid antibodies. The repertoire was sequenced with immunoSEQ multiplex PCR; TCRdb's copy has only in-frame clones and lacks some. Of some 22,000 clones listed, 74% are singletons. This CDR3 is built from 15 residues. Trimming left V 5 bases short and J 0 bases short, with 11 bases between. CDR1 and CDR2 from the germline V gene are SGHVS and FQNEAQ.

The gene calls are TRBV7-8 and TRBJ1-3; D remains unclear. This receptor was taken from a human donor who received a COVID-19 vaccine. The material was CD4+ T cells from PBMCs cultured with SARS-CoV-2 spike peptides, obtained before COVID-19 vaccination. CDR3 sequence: CASSTRIVSGNTIYF. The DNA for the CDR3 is TGTGCCAGCAGCACGAGAATAGTCTCTGGAAACACCATATATTTT.